The subject of this entry is one T cell receptor (beta chain). The sample comes from a study of blood T cell repertoires in COVID-19. Study as a whole: Acute-phase and convalescent COVID-19 samples originated in the United States, Italy and Spain. Sources were T cells, B-cell-depleted T cells, or PBMCs; the material itself was cDNA or gDNA.

V lost 2 bases and J lost 4; bases outside the gene matches: 4. The CDR3 runs to 15 residues. Per germline, CDR1 MNHEY and CDR2 SMNVEV (reference sequence). This table comes from immunoSEQ multiplex PCR, and its TCRdb copy is limited to in-frame clones, with some not included. Altogether about 83,000 clones are present, around 87% being singletons, with the ten largest covering 2.5% to 3.5%. The sample taken for sequencing was peripheral blood. The receptor comes from a woman aged 45-59 years with active or convalescent COVID-19. This chain joins TRBV27 and TRBJ1-2; 10 nucleotides agree with TRBD1. CDR3 loop: CASSLRGQGTYGYTF. For the CDR3, the DNA is TGTGCCAGCAGTTTACGGGGACAGGGGACCTATGGCTACACCTTC.